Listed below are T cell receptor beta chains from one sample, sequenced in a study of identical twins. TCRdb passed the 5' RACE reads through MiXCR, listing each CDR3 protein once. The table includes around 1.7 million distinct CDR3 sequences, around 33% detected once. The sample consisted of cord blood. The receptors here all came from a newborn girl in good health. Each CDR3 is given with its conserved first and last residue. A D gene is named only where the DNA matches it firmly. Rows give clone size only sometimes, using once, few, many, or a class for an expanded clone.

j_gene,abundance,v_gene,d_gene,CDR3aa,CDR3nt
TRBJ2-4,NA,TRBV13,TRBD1,CASSPSGQESIQYF,TGTGCCAGCAGCCCCTCCGGACAGGAAAGCATTCAGTACTTC
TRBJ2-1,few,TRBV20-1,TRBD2,CSVGGGHEQFF,TGCAGTGTCGGGGGGGGCCATGAGCAGTTCTTC
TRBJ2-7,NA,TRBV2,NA,CASSGVAGGLYEQYF,TGTGCCAGCAGTGGAGTCGCAGGGGGACTCTACGAGCAGTACTTC
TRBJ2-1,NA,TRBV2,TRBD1,CASTGRGLYNEQFF,TGTGCCAGCACCGGCAGGGGGCTATACAATGAGCAGTTCTTC
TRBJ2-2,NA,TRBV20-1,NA,CSASWDTGELFF,TGCAGTGCTAGTTGGGACACCGGGGAGCTGTTTTTT
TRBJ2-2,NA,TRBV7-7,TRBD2,CASSFLTSGRFKTGELFF,TGTGCCAGCAGCTTTTTGACTAGCGGGAGGTTTAAGACCGGGGAGCTGTTTTTT
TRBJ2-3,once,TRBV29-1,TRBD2,CSVGLAGRPDTQDF,TGCAGCGTCGGACTAGCGGGAAGACCAGATACGCAGGATTTT
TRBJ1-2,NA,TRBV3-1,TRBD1,CASSSLTGRTSYTF,TGTGCCAGCAGCAGCCTGACAGGGAGAACAAGCTACACCTTC
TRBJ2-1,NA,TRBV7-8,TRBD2,CASKGLAGNIYNEQFF,TGTGCCAGCAAAGGGCTAGCGGGAAATATCTACAATGAGCAGTTCTTC
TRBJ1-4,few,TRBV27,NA,CASSFRALGGEKLFF,TGTGCCAGCAGTTTTAGGGCCCTTGGGGGTGAAAAACTGTTTTTT
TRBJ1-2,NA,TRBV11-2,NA,CASSPVRTYGYTF,TGTGCCAGCAGCCCCGTAAGGACCTATGGCTACACCTTC
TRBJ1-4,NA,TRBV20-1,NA,CSARTPTNEKLFF,TGCAGTGCTAGAACCCCAACTAATGAAAAACTGTTTTTT
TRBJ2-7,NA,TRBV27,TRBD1,CASSLHRGAELRYNEQYF,TGTGCCAGCAGTTTACACAGGGGGGCAGAGCTTAGATACAATGAGCAGTACTTC